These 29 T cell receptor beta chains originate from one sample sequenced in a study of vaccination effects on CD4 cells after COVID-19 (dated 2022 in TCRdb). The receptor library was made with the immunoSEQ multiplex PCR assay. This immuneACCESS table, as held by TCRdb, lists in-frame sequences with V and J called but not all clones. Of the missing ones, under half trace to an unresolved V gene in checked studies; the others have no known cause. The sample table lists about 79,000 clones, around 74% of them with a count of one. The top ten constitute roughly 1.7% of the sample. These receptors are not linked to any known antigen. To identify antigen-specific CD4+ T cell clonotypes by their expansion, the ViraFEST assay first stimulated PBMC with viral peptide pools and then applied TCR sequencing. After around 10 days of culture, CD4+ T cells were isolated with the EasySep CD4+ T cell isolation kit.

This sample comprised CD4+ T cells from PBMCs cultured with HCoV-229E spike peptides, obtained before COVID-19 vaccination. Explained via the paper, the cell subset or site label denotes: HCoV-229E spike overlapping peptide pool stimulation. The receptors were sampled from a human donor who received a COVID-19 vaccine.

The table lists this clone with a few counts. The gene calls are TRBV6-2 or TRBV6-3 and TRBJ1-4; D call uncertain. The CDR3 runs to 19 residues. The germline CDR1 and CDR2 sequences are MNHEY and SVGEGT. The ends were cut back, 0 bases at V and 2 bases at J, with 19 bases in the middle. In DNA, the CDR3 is TGTGCCAGCAGTTACTCGATACCGGTGAGAGGATTGACTAATGAAAAACTGTTTTTT. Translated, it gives CASSYSIPVRGLTNEKLFF.

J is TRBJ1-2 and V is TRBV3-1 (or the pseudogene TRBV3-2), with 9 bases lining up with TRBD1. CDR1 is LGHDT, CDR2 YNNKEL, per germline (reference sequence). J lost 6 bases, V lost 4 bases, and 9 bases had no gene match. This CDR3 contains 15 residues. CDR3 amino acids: CASSLRGQGLDGYTF. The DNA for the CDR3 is TGTGCCAGCAGCCTAAGGGGACAGGGTTTGGATGGCTACACCTTC.

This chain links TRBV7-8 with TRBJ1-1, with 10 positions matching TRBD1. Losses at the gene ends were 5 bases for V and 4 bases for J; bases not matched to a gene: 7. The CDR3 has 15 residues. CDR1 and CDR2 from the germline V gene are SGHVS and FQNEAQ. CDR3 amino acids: CASSARDRGPTEAFF. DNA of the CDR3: TGTGCCAGCAGCGCCCGGGACAGGGGTCCCACTGAAGCTTTCTTT.

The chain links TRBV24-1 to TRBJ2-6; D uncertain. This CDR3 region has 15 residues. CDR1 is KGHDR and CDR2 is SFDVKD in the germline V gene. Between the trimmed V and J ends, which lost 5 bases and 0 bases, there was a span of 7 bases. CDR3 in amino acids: CATSARFSGANVLTF. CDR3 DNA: TGTGCCACCAGTGCCAGGTTCTCTGGGGCCAACGTCCTGACTTTC.

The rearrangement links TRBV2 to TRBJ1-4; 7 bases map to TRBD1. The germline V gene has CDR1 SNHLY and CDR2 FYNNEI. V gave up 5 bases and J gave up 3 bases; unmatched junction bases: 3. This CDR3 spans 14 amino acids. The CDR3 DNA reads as TGTGCCAGCAGTTCCAGGGGGTCTAATGAAAAACTGTTTTTT. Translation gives CASSSRGSNEKLFF.

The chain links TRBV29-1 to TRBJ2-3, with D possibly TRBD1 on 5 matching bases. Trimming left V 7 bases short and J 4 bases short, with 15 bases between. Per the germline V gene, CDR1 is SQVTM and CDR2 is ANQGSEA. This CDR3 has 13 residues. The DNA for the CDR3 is TGCAGCGCCCTCCCGGACACTTCAGATACGCAGTATTTT. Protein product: CSALPDTSDTQYF.

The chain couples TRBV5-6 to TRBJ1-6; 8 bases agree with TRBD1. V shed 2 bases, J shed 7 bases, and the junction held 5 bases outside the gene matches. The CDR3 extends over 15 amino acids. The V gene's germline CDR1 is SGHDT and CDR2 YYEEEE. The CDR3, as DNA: TGTGCCAGCAGCTTAGAGGACAGGGAAAATTCACCCCTCCACTTT. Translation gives CASSLEDRENSPLHF. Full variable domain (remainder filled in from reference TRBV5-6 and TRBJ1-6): DAGVTQSPTHLIKTRGQQVTLRCSPKSGHDTVSWYQQALGQGPQFIFQYYEEEERQRGNFPDRFSGHQFPNYSSELNVNALLLGDSALYLCASSLEDRENSPLHFGNGTRLTVT.

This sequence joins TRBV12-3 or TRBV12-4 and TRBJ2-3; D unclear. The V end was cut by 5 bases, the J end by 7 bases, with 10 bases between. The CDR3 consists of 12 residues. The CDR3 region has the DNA TGTGCCAGCAGTCGAGTGGAACATACGCAGTATTTT. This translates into CASSRVEHTQYF.

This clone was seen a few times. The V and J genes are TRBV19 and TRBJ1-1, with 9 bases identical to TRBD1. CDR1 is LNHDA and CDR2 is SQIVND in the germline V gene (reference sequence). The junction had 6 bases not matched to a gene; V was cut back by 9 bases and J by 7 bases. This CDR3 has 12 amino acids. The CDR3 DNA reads TGTGCCAGCCGGGACAGGGATCTTGAAGCTTTCTTT. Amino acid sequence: CASRDRDLEAFF.

CDR3 amino acids: CATSESGTATGELFF. The CDR3 region has the DNA TGTGCCACCAGTGAGTCCGGGACAGCCACCGGGGAGCTGTTTTTT. The gene calls are TRBV24-1 and TRBJ2-2; TRBD1 agrees at 7 bases. This CDR3 spans 15 amino acids. In germline, CDR1 is KGHDR, CDR2 SFDVKD. J gave up 4 bases and V 4 bases, and 5 bases lay outside the gene matches.

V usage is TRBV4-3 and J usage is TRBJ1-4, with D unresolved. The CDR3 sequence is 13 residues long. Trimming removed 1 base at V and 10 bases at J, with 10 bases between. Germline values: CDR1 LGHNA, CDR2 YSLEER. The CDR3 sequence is CASSQANPTKLFF. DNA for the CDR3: TGCGCCAGCAGCCAAGCGAACCCAACAAAACTGTTTTTT.

For the CDR3, the DNA is TGTGCCAGCAGTGAAGTCGGGGACGAGCAGTTCTTC. It translates to CASSEVGDEQFF. The chain is built from TRBV2 and TRBJ2-1; D tentatively fits TRBD1 or TRBD2 (5 bases each). The CDR3 is 12 amino acids. Trimming stripped 1 base from V and 10 bases from J, with 8 bases between. CDR1 and CDR2 from the germline V gene are SNHLY and FYNNEI.

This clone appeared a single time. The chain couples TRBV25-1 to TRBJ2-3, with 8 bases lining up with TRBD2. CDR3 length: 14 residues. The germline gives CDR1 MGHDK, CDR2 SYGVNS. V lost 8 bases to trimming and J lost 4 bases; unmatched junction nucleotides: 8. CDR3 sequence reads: CASGSGGSADTQYF. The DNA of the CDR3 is TGTGCCAGCGGATCGGGGGGGTCCGCAGATACGCAGTATTTT.

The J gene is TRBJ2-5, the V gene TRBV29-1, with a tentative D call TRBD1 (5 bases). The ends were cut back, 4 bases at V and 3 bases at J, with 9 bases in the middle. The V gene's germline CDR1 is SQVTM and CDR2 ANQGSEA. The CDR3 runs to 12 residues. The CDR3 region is CSVVEGEETQYF. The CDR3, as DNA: TGCAGCGTTGTGGAAGGGGAAGAGACCCAGTACTTC.

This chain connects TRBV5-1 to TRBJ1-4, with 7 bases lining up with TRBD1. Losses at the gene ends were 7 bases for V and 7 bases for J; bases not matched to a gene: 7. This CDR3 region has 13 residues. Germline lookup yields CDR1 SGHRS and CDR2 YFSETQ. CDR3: CASGRGDSEKLFF. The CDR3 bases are TGCGCCAGCGGAAGGGGGGACAGTGAAAAACTGTTTTTT.

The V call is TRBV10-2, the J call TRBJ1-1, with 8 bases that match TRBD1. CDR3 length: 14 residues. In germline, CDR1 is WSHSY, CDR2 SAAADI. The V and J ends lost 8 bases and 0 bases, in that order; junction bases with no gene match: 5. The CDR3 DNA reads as TGCGCCAGCCGGGACAGGATTATGAACACTGAAGCTTTCTTT. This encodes CASRDRIMNTEAFF.

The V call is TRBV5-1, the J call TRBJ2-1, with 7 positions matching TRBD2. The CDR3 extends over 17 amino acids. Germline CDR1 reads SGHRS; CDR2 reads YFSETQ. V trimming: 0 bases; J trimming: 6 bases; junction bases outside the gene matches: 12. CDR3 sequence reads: CASSLGPGGGLRNEQFF. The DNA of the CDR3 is TGCGCCAGCAGCTTGGGGCCCGGCGGGGGACTTCGCAATGAGCAGTTCTTC. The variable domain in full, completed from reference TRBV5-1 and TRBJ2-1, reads KAGVTQTPRYLIKTRGQQVTLSCSPISGHRSVSWYQQTPGQGLQFLFEYFSETQRNKGNFPGRFSGRQFSNSRSEMNVSTLELGDSALYLCASSLGPGGGLRNEQFFGPGTRLTVL.

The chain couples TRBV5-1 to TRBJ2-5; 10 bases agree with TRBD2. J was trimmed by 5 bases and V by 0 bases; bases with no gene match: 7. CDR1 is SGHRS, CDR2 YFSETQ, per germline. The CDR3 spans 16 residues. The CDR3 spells CASSLGLAGVIETQYF. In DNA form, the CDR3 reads TGCGCCAGCAGCTTGGGGCTAGCGGGGGTAATCGAGACCCAGTACTTC.

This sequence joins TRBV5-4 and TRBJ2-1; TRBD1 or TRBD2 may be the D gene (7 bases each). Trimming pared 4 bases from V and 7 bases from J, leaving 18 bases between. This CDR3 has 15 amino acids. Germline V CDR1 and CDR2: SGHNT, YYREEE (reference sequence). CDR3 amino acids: CASSLLQGGPNEQFF. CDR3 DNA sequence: TGTGCCAGCAGCCTTCTTCAGGGGGGGCCGAATGAGCAGTTCTTC.

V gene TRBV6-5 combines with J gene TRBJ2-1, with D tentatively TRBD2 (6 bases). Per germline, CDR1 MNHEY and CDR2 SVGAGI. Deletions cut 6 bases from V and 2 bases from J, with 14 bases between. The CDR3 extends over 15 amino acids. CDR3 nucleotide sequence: TGTGCCAGCAGGGGTGGCGGGGTGCCCTACAATGAGCAGTTCTTC. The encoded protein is CASRGGGVPYNEQFF.

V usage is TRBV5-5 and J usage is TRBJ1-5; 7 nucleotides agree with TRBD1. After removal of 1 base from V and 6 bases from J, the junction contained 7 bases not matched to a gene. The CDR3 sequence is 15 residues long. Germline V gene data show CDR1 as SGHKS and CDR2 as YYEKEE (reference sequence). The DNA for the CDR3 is TGTGCCAGCAGCTTGTGGCAGGGGGATCCTCAGCCCCAGCATTTT. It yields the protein CASSLWQGDPQPQHF.

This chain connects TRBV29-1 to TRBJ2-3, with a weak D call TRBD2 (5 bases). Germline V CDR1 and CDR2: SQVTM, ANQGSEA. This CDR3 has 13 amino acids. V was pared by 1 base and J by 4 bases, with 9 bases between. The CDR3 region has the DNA TGCAGCGTTGAAGCGGGGTCAGCAGATACGCAGTATTTT. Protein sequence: CSVEAGSADTQYF.

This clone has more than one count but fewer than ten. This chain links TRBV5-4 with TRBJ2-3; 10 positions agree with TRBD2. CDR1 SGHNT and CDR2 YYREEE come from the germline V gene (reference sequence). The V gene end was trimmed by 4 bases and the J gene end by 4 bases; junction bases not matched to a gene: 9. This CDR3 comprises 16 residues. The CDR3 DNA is TGTGCCAGCAGCCCAATGCAAGCGGGGGGGTCAGATACGCAGTATTTT. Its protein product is CASSPMQAGGSDTQYF.

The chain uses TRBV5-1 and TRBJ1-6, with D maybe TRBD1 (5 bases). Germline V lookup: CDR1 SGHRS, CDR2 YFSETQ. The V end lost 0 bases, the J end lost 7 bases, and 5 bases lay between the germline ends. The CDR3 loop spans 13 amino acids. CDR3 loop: CASSLDRNSPLHF. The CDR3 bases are TGCGCCAGCAGCTTGGACAGGAATTCACCCCTCCACTTT.

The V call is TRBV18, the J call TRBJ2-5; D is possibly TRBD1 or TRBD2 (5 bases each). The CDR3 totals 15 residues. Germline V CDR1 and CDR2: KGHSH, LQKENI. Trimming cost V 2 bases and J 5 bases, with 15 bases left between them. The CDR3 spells CASSPFRDGRETQYF. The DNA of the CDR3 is TGTGCCAGCTCACCATTTAGGGACGGGCGGGAGACCCAGTACTTC.

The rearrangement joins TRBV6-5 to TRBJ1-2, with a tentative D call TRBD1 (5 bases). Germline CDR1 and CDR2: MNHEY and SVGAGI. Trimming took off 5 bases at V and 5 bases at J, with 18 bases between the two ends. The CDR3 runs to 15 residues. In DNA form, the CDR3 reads TGTGCCAGCAGTACCGGGGGGATGAACCCATATGGCTACACCTTC. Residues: CASSTGGMNPYGYTF.

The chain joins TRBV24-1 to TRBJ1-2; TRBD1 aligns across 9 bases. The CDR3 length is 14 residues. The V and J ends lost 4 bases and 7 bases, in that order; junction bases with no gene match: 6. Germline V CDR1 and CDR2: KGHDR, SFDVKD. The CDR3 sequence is CATSETRDRVGYTF. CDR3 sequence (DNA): TGTGCCACCAGTGAGACCCGGGACAGGGTTGGCTACACCTTC.

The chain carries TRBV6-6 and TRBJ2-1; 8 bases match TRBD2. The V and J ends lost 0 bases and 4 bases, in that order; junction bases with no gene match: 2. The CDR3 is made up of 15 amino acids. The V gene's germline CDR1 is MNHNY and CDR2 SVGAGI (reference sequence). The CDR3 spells CASSYSSGEYNEQFF. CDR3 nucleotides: TGTGCCAGCAGTTACTCTAGCGGGGAGTACAATGAGCAGTTCTTC.

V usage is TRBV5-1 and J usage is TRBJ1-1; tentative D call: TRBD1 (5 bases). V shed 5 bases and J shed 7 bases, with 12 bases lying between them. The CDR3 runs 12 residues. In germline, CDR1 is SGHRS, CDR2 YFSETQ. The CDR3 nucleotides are TGCGCCAGCAGATCAGAGGGGAGTGAAGCTTTCTTT. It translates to CASRSEGSEAFF. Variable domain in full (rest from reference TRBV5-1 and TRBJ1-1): KAGVTQTPRYLIKTRGQQVTLSCSPISGHRSVSWYQQTPGQGLQFLFEYFSETQRNKGNFPGRFSGRQFSNSRSEMNVSTLELGDSALYLCASRSEGSEAFFGQGTRLTVV.